Following are 7 T cell receptor beta chains from one sample sequenced in a study of CD8 T cells in ankylosing spondylitis. Whole-study results and caveats: Apparently characteristic of ankylosing spondylitis blood was a TCR beta motif (under ten highly homologous variants).

Their antigen targets remain unknown. From the 5' RACE reads, TCRdb called clonotypes with MiXCR, one entry per CDR3 protein. The sample yields about 540,000 distinct CDR3 sequences, over 9.5% seen once. Material: blood, either unsorted or a sorted T cell fraction (not recorded which). All receptors derive from a male donor with ankylosing spondylitis.

Points on this clonotype: A much larger clone lies one base from this, so it may be a read error. V usage is TRBV12-3 or TRBV12-4 and J usage is TRBJ1-2; 7 positions agree with TRBD1. The CDR3 is made up of 13 amino acids. The trim removed 3 bases at V and 9 bases at J, leaving 7 bases unmatched. The CDR3 spells CASSFVTGMRYTF. CDR3 nucleotide sequence: TGTGCCAGCAGTTTCGTGACAGGGATGCGCTACACCTTC.

This clonotype was counted a few times. The chain has TRBV27 and TRBJ1-6, with unresolved D. Trimming shortened V by 5 bases and J by 8 bases, and 16 bases separated the two germline ends. The germline V gene has CDR1 MNHEY and CDR2 SMNVEV (reference sequence). This CDR3 has 15 amino acids. CDR3 loop: CASSHRRAGDSPLHF. As DNA, the CDR3 is TGTGCCAGCAGTCATCGCCGGGCCGGGGATTCACCCCTCCACTTT.

J is TRBJ1-1 and V is TRBV10-3; 8 bases agree with TRBD1. The trim removed 0 bases at V and 1 base at J, leaving 4 bases unmatched. From germline, CDR1 is ENHRY and CDR2 SYGVKD. The CDR3 runs to 16 residues. CDR3 nucleotide sequence: TGTGCCATCAGTGAGTCGTCAGGACAGGGGAACACTGAAGCTTTCTTT. Protein: CAISESSGQGNTEAFF.

The gene calls are TRBV12-3 or TRBV12-4 and TRBJ2-7; 9 positions agree with TRBD1. The CDR3 has 13 amino acids. V was clipped by 4 bases and J by 6 bases; unmatched bases: 4. The chain's CDR3 is CASSWGQGLEQYV. The CDR3 bases are TGTGCCAGCAGTTGGGGACAGGGACTCGAGCAGTACGTC.

This clonotype was seen more than once but under ten times. J is TRBJ1-3 and V is TRBV27; D remains ambiguous. The CDR3 runs 11 residues. Germline V gene lookup returns CDR1 MNHEY and CDR2 SMNVEV (reference sequence). V dropped 8 bases and J dropped 4 bases, with 6 bases sitting between them. CDR3 sequence (DNA): TGTGCCAGCGCCAAGGGAAACACCATATATTTT. Its translation is CASAKGNTIYF.

This clonotype was observed a few times. V gene TRBV3-1 combines with J gene TRBJ2-2, with TRBD1 matching over 8 bases. The length of the CDR3 is 15 residues. The junction had 7 bases not matched to a gene; V was cut back by 5 bases and J by 5 bases. Germline CDR1 is LGHDT and CDR2 is YNNKEL (reference sequence). The CDR3 sequence: CASSLRTGITGELFF. CDR3 in DNA: TGTGCCAGCAGCTTACGGACAGGGATTACCGGGGAGCTGTTTTTT.

This CDR3 reads CASSSRILYNEQFF. The CDR3 DNA reads as TGTGCCAGCAGTTCGAGGATACTCTACAATGAGCAGTTCTTC. The chain employs TRBV2 and TRBJ2-1; D not resolved. Trimming pared 5 bases from V and 3 bases from J, leaving 11 bases between. CDR3 length equals 14 residues. Germline values: CDR1 SNHLY, CDR2 FYNNEI.